These 24 T cell receptor beta chains were sequenced from one sample in a study of T-cell reconstitution after alpha-beta-depleted transplantation in children. For TCRbeta, the library was prepared with unique molecular identifiers. TCRdb re-called the PCR reads with MiXCR, one entry per CDR3 protein. The sample has 200,000 to 300,000 distinct CDR3 sequences, approximately 24% seen once. The sample in question was PBMCs, mostly from graft donor cells, obtained 360 days after TCRalphabeta/CD19-depleted stem cell transplant. These receptors were taken from a female patient aged 2 to 10 who had a stem cell transplant for congenital amegakaryocytic thrombocytopenia, so the T cells may come from the graft donor.

This clonotype occurred many times. This rearrangement joins TRBV20-1 to TRBJ1-2, with a tentative D call TRBD1 (6 bases). The V end was cut by 3 bases, the J end by 4 bases, with 12 bases between. The germline V gene has CDR1 DFQATT and CDR2 SNEGSKA (reference sequence). The CDR3 extends over 13 amino acids. Here the CDR3 DNA reads TGCAGTGCTAGTACCGGGACAATCTATGGCTACACCTTC. Translating it yields CSASTGTIYGYTF.

This clonotype was detected only a few times. The chain carries TRBV7-2 and TRBJ2-1; the match to TRBD2 covers 13 bases. CDR3 length equals 17 residues. The J segment lost 4 bases and the V segment lost 5 bases, leaving 8 bases of the junction unmatched. In germline, CDR1 is SGHTA, CDR2 FQGNSA. The chain's CDR3 is CASSPLMTSGRYNEQFF. The CDR3 bases are TGTGCCAGCAGCCCCCTGATGACTAGCGGGAGGTACAATGAGCAGTTCTTC.

A few counts support this clonotype. This rearrangement joins TRBV10-3 to TRBJ2-7; possible D gene TRBD2, 6 bases. CDR1 and CDR2 from the germline V gene are ENHRY and SYGVKD. Trimming shortened V by 0 bases and J by 6 bases, and 9 bases separated the two germline ends. The CDR3 runs to 13 residues. The CDR3 coding sequence is TGTGCCATCAGTGAGTCTGGGGGAGGCGAGCAGTACTTC. Protein: CAISESGGGEQYF.

V and J are TRBV12-3 or TRBV12-4 and TRBJ1-4; D might be TRBD1 (5 bases). CDR3 size: 15 residues. With 3 bases removed from V and 8 bases from J, the gap between germline ends came to 16 bases. CDR3 residues: CASSLAGSSREKLFF. CDR3 coding DNA: TGTGCCAGCAGTTTGGCAGGGTCGTCCAGAGAAAAACTGTTTTTT.

CDR3 sequence: CASSRPRTDPSTDTQYF. The CDR3, as DNA: TGTGCCAGCAGTCGTCCCAGGACAGACCCTTCCACAGATACGCAGTATTTT. The rearrangement uses TRBV12-3 or TRBV12-4 and TRBJ2-3, with D perhaps matching TRBD1 (6 bases). This CDR3 is 17 amino acids long. Trimming shortened V by 5 bases and J by 2 bases, and 20 bases separated the two germline ends.

In this sample, this clonotype turned up a few times. The gene calls are TRBV28 and TRBJ2-2, with TRBD2 matching over 7 bases. Per the germline V gene, CDR1 is MDHEN and CDR2 is SYDVKM. The CDR3 consists of 15 residues. The junction had 2 bases not matched to a gene; V was cut back by 1 base and J by 3 bases. The CDR3 here is CASSLFLADTGELFF. The CDR3 DNA sequence: TGTGCCAGCAGTTTATTCCTAGCGGACACCGGGGAGCTGTTTTTT.

This chain joins TRBV14 and TRBJ1-1; tentative D call: TRBD1 (6 bases). The CDR3 runs to 15 residues. CDR1 SGHDN and CDR2 FVKESK come from the germline V gene. Trimming stripped 1 base from V and 5 bases from J, with 14 bases between. This chain's CDR3 is CASSQALRGLTEAFF. The CDR3 nucleotides are TGTGCCAGCAGCCAAGCCCTCAGGGGTCTTACTGAAGCTTTCTTT.

This clonotype came up many times. This sequence joins TRBV5-1 and TRBJ2-3, with 11 positions matching TRBD2. Germline CDR1 is SGHRS and CDR2 is YFSETQ. The CDR3 is 16 amino acids. V shed 3 bases, J shed 0 bases, and the junction held 3 bases outside the gene matches. The CDR3 reads CASSSRLAGSTDTQYF. CDR3 coding DNA: TGCGCCAGCAGCTCTAGACTAGCGGGGAGCACAGATACGCAGTATTTT.

This clonotype was counted many times. The chain carries TRBV6-2 or TRBV6-3 and TRBJ2-2, with 11 bases identical to TRBD2. V lost 5 bases, J lost 5 bases, and 7 bases stayed unmatched. This CDR3 region has 16 residues. The germline V gene encodes CDR1 MNHEY and CDR2 SVGEGT. In DNA form, the CDR3 reads TGTGCCAGCAGTCTCGTCCTAGCGGGAGGAACCGGGGAGCTGTTTTTT. Its translation is CASSLVLAGGTGELFF.

The chain uses TRBV20-1 and TRBJ1-2, with a possible D match to TRBD1 (5 bases). Germline V gene lookup returns CDR1 DFQATT and CDR2 SNEGSKA (reference sequence). The CDR3 has 14 residues. V lost 1 base to trimming and J lost 3 bases, with 12 bases between them. CDR3 region: CSARAPGRDYGYTF. The DNA of the CDR3 is TGCAGTGCTAGAGCCCCAGGGCGGGACTATGGCTACACCTTC.

This clonotype occurred once. The gene calls are TRBV7-9 and TRBJ2-7; 7 bases align to TRBD1. The V gene end was trimmed by 5 bases and the J gene end by 0 bases; junction bases not matched to a gene: 10. The CDR3 is 16 residues long. Germline V gene sequence: CDR1 SEHNR, CDR2 FQNEAQ (reference sequence). As DNA, the CDR3 is TGTGCCAGCAGCACAGAAGACAGGGATAACTCCTACGAGCAGTACTTC. Translation gives CASSTEDRDNSYEQYF.

The chain couples TRBV27 to TRBJ2-3; 11 nucleotides match TRBD2. CDR3 length: 16 amino acids. Germline CDR1 is MNHEY and CDR2 is SMNVEV (reference sequence). Trimming at V came to 4 bases and at J to 1 base, leaving 4 bases not matched to a gene. The CDR3 region is CASSWDSGRGTDTQYF. In nucleotides, the CDR3 is TGTGCCAGCAGTTGGGATAGCGGGAGGGGCACAGATACGCAGTATTTT.

The chain links TRBV5-4 to TRBJ2-2, with 7 nucleotides matching TRBD1. From germline, CDR1 is SGHNT and CDR2 YYREEE (reference sequence). This CDR3 has 15 residues. The junction had 6 bases not matched to a gene; V was cut back by 3 bases and J by 4 bases. Written as DNA, the CDR3 is TGTGCCAGCAGCTATTACAGGGGTGCCACCGGGGAGCTGTTTTTT. This translates into CASSYYRGATGELFF.

V and J are TRBV5-5 and TRBJ1-5; D gene unclear. Germline-derived CDR1 and CDR2 are SGHKS and YYEKEE (reference sequence). V was shortened by 0 bases and J by 0 bases, with 10 bases between the two germline ends. The CDR3 runs to 16 residues. In DNA, the CDR3 is TGTGCCAGCAGCTTGGAATCAGTCTATAGCAATCAGCCCCAGCATTTT. It codes for CASSLESVYSNQPQHF. Based on the CDR3 plus reference TRBV5-5 and TRBJ1-5, the full variable domain is DAGVTQSPTHLIKTRGQQVTLRCSPISGHKSVSWYQQVLGQGPQFIFQYYEKEERGRGNFPDRFSARQFPNYSSELNVNALLLGDSALYLCASSLESVYSNQPQHFGDGTRLSIL.

The table lists this clonotype with a few counts. The chain carries TRBV12-3 or TRBV12-4 and TRBJ2-5, with a weak D call TRBD2 (6 bases). The length of the CDR3 is 16 residues. V lost 3 bases to trimming and J lost 1 base, with 15 bases between them. CDR3: CASSFLGGGVQETQYF. DNA of the CDR3: TGTGCCAGCAGTTTCCTGGGGGGTGGTGTCCAAGAGACCCAGTACTTC.

This chain connects TRBV7-9 to TRBJ1-6, with no clear D. The CDR3 totals 16 residues. CDR1 and CDR2 from the germline V gene are SEHNR and FQNEAQ (reference sequence). With 7 bases removed from V and 10 bases from J, the gap between germline ends came to 23 bases. The CDR3 nucleotides read TGTGCCAGCACCACCGGGAATAGGAATCCGCCATCACCCCTCCACTTT. Protein: CASTTGNRNPPSPLHF. The full variable domain, in which reference TRBV7-9 and TRBJ1-6 provide the parts outside the CDR3, is DTGVSQNPRHKITKRGQNVTFRCDPISEHNRLYWYRQTLGQGPEFLTYFQNEAQLEKSRLLSDRFSAERPKGSFSTLEIQRTEQGDSAMYLCASTTGNRNPPSPLHFGNGTRLTVT.

The chain combines TRBV30 with TRBJ1-2; D perhaps matches TRBD1 (6 bases). Germline V CDR1 and CDR2: GTSNPN, SVGIG (reference sequence). This CDR3 is built from 16 residues. Trimming took 3 bases from V and 2 from J, leaving 19 bases between them. The CDR3: CAWRVLRVGQNYGYTF. In DNA form, the CDR3 reads TGTGCCTGGAGGGTTCTACGAGTGGGACAAAACTATGGCTACACCTTC.

This rearrangement joins TRBV20-1 to TRBJ2-1; possibly TRBD2 for D (5 bases). The CDR3 has 15 amino acids. V was shortened by 0 bases and J by 0 bases, with 9 bases between the two germline ends. CDR1 is DFQATT, CDR2 SNEGSKA, per germline (reference sequence). CDR3 region: CSARDTGSSYNEQFF. The CDR3 bases are TGCAGTGCTAGAGATACGGGAAGCTCCTACAATGAGCAGTTCTTC.

J is TRBJ2-3 and V is TRBV28, with unresolved D. Trimming took off 8 bases at V and 0 bases at J, with 21 bases between the two ends. Looked up from germline, CDR1 is MDHEN and CDR2 is SYDVKM. This CDR3 is built from 17 residues. The CDR3 sequence is CASGRAGWSLSTDTQYF. The CDR3 DNA reads as TGTGCCAGCGGTCGGGCCGGGTGGTCCCTTAGCACAGATACGCAGTATTTT.

This clonotype has just a few counts. This chain uses TRBV2 with TRBJ1-6; D is ambiguous. Germline CDR1 is SNHLY and CDR2 is FYNNEI. The CDR3 extends over 14 amino acids. V gave up 2 bases and J gave up 10 bases, with 12 bases separating them. The CDR3 region is CASSERSRPSPLHF. The CDR3 nucleotides read TGTGCCAGCAGTGAAAGAAGCCGGCCCTCACCCCTCCACTTT.

This clonotype was counted a few times. The genes are TRBV12-3 or TRBV12-4 and TRBJ1-1; D is possibly TRBD1 (5 bases). This CDR3 region has 15 residues. Trimming cost V 7 bases and J 1 base, with 16 bases left between them. Here the CDR3 DNA reads TGTGCCAGCACCTCTGGGGGGGATTGGAACACTGAAGCTTTCTTT. Translated, it gives CASTSGGDWNTEAFF.

This clonotype was observed a few times. The rearrangement joins TRBV11-3 to TRBJ1-1, with 10 bases matching TRBD1. This CDR3 has 12 amino acids. Germline loops: CDR1 SGHNT, CDR2 YENEEA. V shed 5 bases, J shed 11 bases, and the junction held 5 bases outside the gene matches. The CDR3 reads CASSLGQGRAFF. The CDR3 DNA reads as TGTGCCAGCAGCCTGGGACAGGGGCGGGCTTTCTTT.

The CDR3 sequence: CASSPRRAGELFF. For the CDR3, the DNA is TGTGCCAGCAGCCCAAGAAGGGCCGGGGAGCTGTTTTTT. This chain uses TRBV11-2 with TRBJ2-2; D unresolved. The CDR3 runs to 13 residues. Trimming pared 5 bases from V and 6 bases from J, leaving 10 bases between. The germline V gene encodes CDR1 SGHAT and CDR2 FQNNGV.

This clonotype was seen a few times. This chain links TRBV5-6 with TRBJ1-2; perhaps TRBD1 as D (5 bases). Germline assignment: CDR1 SGHDT and CDR2 YYEEEE. The CDR3 loop spans 15 amino acids. V lost 0 bases, J lost 6 bases, and 15 bases lay in between. The CDR3, as DNA: TGTGCCAGCAGCTTGGCACCCGGGACGAAGGATGGCTACACCTTC. Protein: CASSLAPGTKDGYTF.